Listed here are 26 T cell receptor beta chains from one sample, sequenced in a study of T cell responses to AZD1222 COVID-19 vaccine. Method: immunoSEQ multiplex PCR; TCRdb's copy keeps in-frame clones and lacks some. The data show about 130,000 clones, 80% to 90% seen once. The sample was peripheral blood, taken 28 days after the second AZD1222 dose. Receptors were obtained from an adult who received the AZD1222 COVID-19 vaccine.

The chain combines TRBV27 with TRBJ1-2; tentative D call: TRBD1 (5 bases). Germline loops: CDR1 MNHEY, CDR2 SMNVEV (reference sequence). V gave up 5 bases and J gave up 4 bases, with 23 bases separating them. This CDR3 contains 17 residues. The CDR3 sequence is CASSPYPYFKGVYGYTF. The CDR3 DNA sequence: TGTGCCAGCAGTCCCTACCCATACTTTAAAGGGGTCTATGGCTACACCTTC.

J is TRBJ1-3 and V is TRBV5-6; D call uncertain. V was shortened by 3 bases and J by 0 bases, with 4 bases between the two germline ends. The CDR3 extends over 13 amino acids. Germline V gene lookup returns CDR1 SGHDT and CDR2 YYEEEE. CDR3 DNA: TGTGCCAGCAGCTCGAACTCTGGAAACACCATATATTTT. Its translation is CASSSNSGNTIYF.

The chain has TRBV19 and TRBJ2-5; 7 bases are a match to TRBD2. The CDR3 has 13 residues. Looked up from germline, CDR1 is LNHDA and CDR2 is SQIVND (reference sequence). The trim removed 4 bases at V and 8 bases at J, leaving 7 bases unmatched. The CDR3 nucleotides are TGTGCCAGTAGTAACCCCGGGGGGTCCACCCAGTACTTC. It encodes CASSNPGGSTQYF.

This sequence joins TRBV12-3 or TRBV12-4 and TRBJ1-5; 7 positions agree with TRBD1. The CDR3 runs 12 residues. V trimming: 7 bases; J trimming: 7 bases; junction bases outside the gene matches: 4. Here the CDR3 reads CASTTGEQPQHF. CDR3 sequence (DNA): TGTGCCAGCACCACAGGGGAACAGCCCCAGCATTTT.

The rearrangement joins TRBV12-3 or TRBV12-4 to TRBJ1-5; D unresolved. The CDR3 sequence is 12 residues long. V lost 3 bases, J lost 7 bases, and 7 bases lay in between. The CDR3 region is CASSFGLQPQHF. CDR3 bases: TGTGCCAGCAGTTTTGGTCTGCAGCCCCAGCATTTT.

V usage is TRBV18 and J usage is TRBJ2-2; TRBD1 is a possible D gene (5 bases). Trimming shortened V by 3 bases and J by 3 bases, and 8 bases separated the two germline ends. Germline V gives CDR1 KGHSH, CDR2 LQKENI. The CDR3 is made up of 14 amino acids. The CDR3 DNA sequence: TGTGCCAGCTCACCGGCAGGGCACACCGGGGAGCTGTTTTTT. Amino acids: CASSPAGHTGELFF.

V is TRBV30 and J is TRBJ1-2, with D possibly matching TRBD1 (5 bases). This CDR3 spans 14 amino acids. With 3 bases removed from V and 8 bases from J, the gap between germline ends came to 19 bases. Germline loops: CDR1 GTSNPN, CDR2 SVGIG (reference sequence). CDR3 loop: CAWSPGTANSGYTF. In nucleotides, the CDR3 is TGTGCCTGGAGCCCCGGGACCGCAAATTCGGGCTACACCTTC.

The chain joins TRBV27 to TRBJ1-2, with TRBD1 matching 8 bases. This CDR3 contains 16 residues. Trimming took 3 bases from V and 0 from J; bases not matched to a gene: 6. CDR1 and CDR2 from the germline V gene are MNHEY and SMNVEV (reference sequence). This CDR3 is CASSFLPGQANYGYTF. DNA for the CDR3: TGTGCCAGCAGTTTCCTTCCGGGACAGGCTAACTATGGCTACACCTTC.

The chain is built from TRBV3-1 (or the pseudogene TRBV3-2) and TRBJ1-1; the match to TRBD1 covers 7 bases. The CDR3 is 15 residues long. The V gene end was trimmed by 4 bases and the J gene end by 5 bases; junction bases not matched to a gene: 10. The germline V gene encodes CDR1 LGHDT and CDR2 YNNKEL (reference sequence). The CDR3 nucleotides read TGTGCCAGCAGCCCACGGGACAGTGGAGGGACTGAAGCTTTCTTT. It specifies CASSPRDSGGTEAFF.

The chain combines TRBV7-2 with TRBJ1-1; possibly TRBD1 for D (6 bases). The germline CDR1 and CDR2 sequences are SGHTA and FQGNSA. The V end was cut by 3 bases, the J end by 1 base, with 12 bases between. This CDR3 is built from 15 residues. The CDR3 DNA reads TGTGCCAGCAGCTTCCTGGCGGGGGCGAACACTGAAGCTTTCTTT. Amino acids: CASSFLAGANTEAFF. The whole variable domain, remainder taken from reference TRBV7-2 and TRBJ1-1, is GAGVSQSPSNKVTEKGKDVELRCDPISGHTALYWYRQSLGQGLEFLIYFQGNSAPDKSGLPSDRFSAERTGGSVSTLTIQRTQQEDSAVYLCASSFLAGANTEAFFGQGTRLTVV.

This sequence joins TRBV2 and TRBJ1-5; 12 bases line up with TRBD1. Germline CDR1 reads SNHLY; CDR2 reads FYNNEI. This CDR3 comprises 15 residues. J lost 5 bases, V lost 6 bases, and 5 bases had no gene match. This chain's CDR3 is CASSPGQGAHQPQHF. The CDR3 DNA follows: TGTGCCAGCAGCCCGGGACAGGGGGCTCATCAGCCCCAGCATTTT. The variable domain in full, with the rest retrieved from reference TRBV2 and TRBJ1-5, is EPEVTQTPSHQVTQMGQEVILRCVPISNHLYFYWYRQILGQKVEFLVSFYNNEISEKSEIFDDQFSVERPDGSNFTLKIRSTKLEDSAMYFCASSPGQGAHQPQHFGDGTRLSIL.

This clone was seen just once. CDR3 amino acids: CAWSWWNNSPLHF. The CDR3 DNA is TGTGCCTGGAGTTGGTGGAATAATTCACCCCTCCACTTT. The rearrangement uses TRBV30 and TRBJ1-6; D is undetermined. The CDR3 covers 13 residues. The V end was cut by 2 bases, the J end by 5 bases, with 7 bases between. Germline V gene lookup returns CDR1 GTSNPN and CDR2 SVGIG (reference sequence). Combining the CDR3 with reference TRBV30 and TRBJ1-6 gives the whole variable domain SQTIHQWPATLVQPVGSPLSLECTVEGTSNPNLYWYRQAAGRGLQLLFYSVGIGQISSEVPQNLSASRPQDRQFILSSKKLLLSDSGFYLCAWSWWNNSPLHFGNGTRLTVT.

In DNA form, the CDR3 reads TGTGCCAGCAGTGATCCGGGACAACCTTTTTATGGCTACACCTTC. As protein: CASSDPGQPFYGYTF. The gene calls are TRBV27 and TRBJ1-2; perhaps TRBD1 as D (6 bases). This CDR3 contains 15 residues. V was clipped by 5 bases and J by 5 bases, with 18 bases between them. Germline CDR1 and CDR2: MNHEY and SMNVEV (reference sequence).

The gene calls are TRBV27 and TRBJ2-5, with D unresolved. This CDR3 spans 13 amino acids. The V gene's germline CDR1 is MNHEY and CDR2 SMNVEV (reference sequence). The V end lost 8 bases, the J end lost 2 bases, and 12 bases lay between the germline ends. The CDR3 loop reads CASGRTSQETQYF. The CDR3 coding sequence is TGTGCCAGCGGTCGAACCAGTCAAGAGACCCAGTACTTC.

This chain connects TRBV18 to TRBJ2-3; 9 bases align to TRBD2. The CDR3 has 15 amino acids. The ends lost 2 bases at V and 2 bases at J; junction bases unmatched: 2. Per the germline V gene, CDR1 is KGHSH and CDR2 is LQKENI. CDR3: CASSPAGGDTDTQYF. CDR3 nucleotides: TGTGCCAGCTCACCAGCGGGGGGGGACACAGATACGCAGTATTTT.

The J gene is TRBJ2-1, the V gene TRBV28; D gene uncertain. Germline-derived CDR1 and CDR2 are MDHEN and SYDVKM. CDR3 length: 12 amino acids. V was clipped by 8 bases and J by 10 bases, with 15 bases between them. The CDR3 spells CASGFAQREQFF. As DNA, the CDR3 is TGTGCCAGCGGATTCGCCCAAAGGGAGCAGTTCTTC.

The V gene is TRBV5-1, the J gene TRBJ2-7; possibly TRBD1 or TRBD2 for D (5 bases each). Germline V gives CDR1 SGHRS, CDR2 YFSETQ. This CDR3 comprises 15 residues. Trimming removed 1 base from V and 2 bases from J, with 13 bases in between. CDR3 loop: CASSLLGEGPYEQYF. The CDR3 nucleotides read TGCGCCAGCAGCTTGTTGGGGGAAGGGCCCTACGAGCAGTACTTC.

V is TRBV14 and J is TRBJ1-2; D is possibly TRBD1 (6 bases). Germline-derived CDR1 and CDR2 are SGHDN and FVKESK. The germline V and J ends were trimmed by 0 bases and 7 bases, with 12 bases remaining between them. The CDR3 consists of 14 residues. The CDR3 DNA is TGTGCCAGCAGCCAAGATTTAACAGGGCTTGGCTACACCTTC. This codes for CASSQDLTGLGYTF.

The CDR3 DNA sequence: TGTGCCAGTAGTATTCAGGCGCAAACTAACTATGGCTACACCTTC. It yields the protein CASSIQAQTNYGYTF. This chain uses TRBV19 with TRBJ1-2; D remains unclear. V was cut by 3 bases and J by 0 bases, with 11 bases left in between. This CDR3 is 15 amino acids long. CDR1 LNHDA and CDR2 SQIVND come from the germline V gene (reference sequence).

This clone turned up a few times. The chain uses TRBV3-1 (or the pseudogene TRBV3-2) and TRBJ1-3; D is unclear. Germline V lookup: CDR1 LGHDT, CDR2 YNNKEL (reference sequence). Trimming removed 2 bases at V and 1 base at J, with 12 bases between. This CDR3 is 16 amino acids long. In nucleotides, the CDR3 is TGTGCCAGCAGCCAAAATTGGGGAGGGTCTGGAAACACCATATATTTT. Its translation: CASSQNWGGSGNTIYF.

The chain has TRBV6-2 or TRBV6-3 and TRBJ1-2; no clear D. Trimming left V 2 bases short and J 8 bases short, with 12 bases between. Germline loops: CDR1 MNHEY, CDR2 SVGEGT. The CDR3 is 13 amino acids. The CDR3 loop is CASSYMWAPGYTF. The CDR3, as DNA: TGTGCCAGCAGTTACATGTGGGCTCCCGGCTACACCTTC.

This rearrangement joins TRBV19 to TRBJ2-1; 9 nucleotides line up with TRBD1. V shed 1 base, J shed 7 bases, and the junction held 5 bases outside the gene matches. This CDR3 is built from 15 residues. The germline CDR1 and CDR2 sequences are LNHDA and SQIVND (reference sequence). The CDR3 region is CASSIGGTGSNEQFF. The CDR3 DNA is TGTGCCAGTAGTATAGGAGGGACAGGGTCGAATGAGCAGTTCTTC.

This sequence joins TRBV6-6 and TRBJ2-7; the match to TRBD1 covers 11 bases. The CDR3 runs to 14 residues. The junction had 8 bases not matched to a gene; V was cut back by 6 bases and J by 7 bases. Germline V lookup: CDR1 MNHNY, CDR2 SVGAGI (reference sequence). This CDR3 reads CASSQDRGRREQYF. The CDR3 region has the DNA TGTGCCAGCAGCCAGGACAGGGGGCGTCGGGAGCAGTACTTC.

J is TRBJ1-2 and V is TRBV29-1; TRBD1 matches at 8 bases. After removal of 8 bases from V and 0 bases from J, the junction contained 5 bases not matched to a gene. The CDR3 has 13 residues. From germline, CDR1 is SQVTM and CDR2 ANQGSEA. CDR3 protein: CSTRQGPNYGYTF. Here the CDR3 DNA reads TGCAGCACACGACAGGGGCCTAACTATGGCTACACCTTC.

The chain combines TRBV18 with TRBJ2-7; perhaps TRBD1 as D (6 bases). Germline assignment: CDR1 KGHSH and CDR2 LQKENI. The CDR3 sequence is 15 residues long. Trimming pared 0 bases from V and 7 bases from J, leaving 16 bases between. The CDR3 nucleotides are TGTGCCAGCTCACCACCTATGGCAGGGGAACCGGAGCAGTACTTC. Residues: CASSPPMAGEPEQYF.

The rearrangement joins TRBV29-1 to TRBJ2-3; D unclear. Trimming removed 4 bases at V and 4 bases at J, with 12 bases between. The CDR3 consists of 13 residues. CDR1 is SQVTM and CDR2 is ANQGSEA in the germline V gene. The CDR3 DNA sequence: TGCAGCGTTGGAGGTACGGCGGCAGATACGCAGTATTTT. Protein sequence: CSVGGTAADTQYF.